This entry is about one T cell receptor beta chain. Antigen specificity is unknown. Eligibility required adulthood, ileal or ileocolonic Crohn's disease and indicated ileocolonic resection. The CDR3 is made up of 14 amino acids. The germline CDR1 and CDR2 sequences are MNHNY and SVGAGI (reference sequence). V was cut by 6 bases and J by 2 bases, with 13 bases left in between. The sample is drawn from a study of T cell repertoires in ileal Crohn's disease. Study information: About half received postoperative treatment, around 10 with thiopurines and 15 to 20 anti-TNF.

Points from the study as a whole: Active smokers at surgery had more clonal expansions than non-smokers. High-frequency clones were more common in sorted CD8 than CD4 cells.

The repertoire was sequenced with immunoSEQ multiplex PCR; TCRdb's copy has only in-frame clones and lacks some. The repertoire has approximately 17,000 clones, just over 85% of them found once; the top ten carry roughly 5.4%. The sample comprised ileal tissue. The rearrangement joins TRBV6-6 to TRBJ2-5; weak D call: TRBD1 (6 bases). This clonotype was sampled from an adult with Crohn's disease. CDR3 residues: CASRNTGFQETQYF. For the CDR3, the DNA is TGTGCCAGCAGAAACACAGGGTTTCAAGAGACCCAGTACTTC.